Each of the 11 T cell receptor beta chains below was sequenced from the same sample in a study of T cell changes during pregnancy in multiple sclerosis. TCRdb's table, derived via immunoSEQ multiplex PCR, lists solely in-frame clones and lacks some. Of some 60,000 clones in the sample, approximately 89% were seen once. The source material was peripheral blood, sampled after pregnancy. The receptors were gathered from a female donor with multiple sclerosis, enrolled in a pregnancy study.

The CDR3: CASSSSGQGNTEAFF. The CDR3 DNA reads as TGCGCCAGCAGCTCTTCGGGACAGGGGAACACTGAAGCTTTCTTT. The chain has TRBV5-1 and TRBJ1-1; 9 nucleotides match TRBD1. The CDR3 extends over 15 amino acids. CDR1 and CDR2 (germline): SGHRS, YFSETQ. J lost 1 base, V lost 3 bases, and 4 bases had no gene match.

This clone occurred a few times. The DNA for the CDR3 is TGCGCCAGCAGCCGCTTAACAGGGGGAGCTGAAAAACTGTTTTTT. Its protein is CASSRLTGGAEKLFF. The gene calls are TRBV4-3 and TRBJ1-4; 8 bases line up with TRBD1. V dropped 4 bases and J dropped 7; count of bases not matched to a gene: 8. From germline, CDR1 is LGHNA and CDR2 YSLEER. This CDR3 spans 15 amino acids.

J is TRBJ2-2 and V is TRBV6-1, with TRBD1 matching 10 bases. The CDR3 is 15 residues long. Germline CDR1 MNHNS, CDR2 SASEGT. With 7 bases clipped from V and 6 bases from J, the junction kept 8 bases outside the gene matches. DNA of the CDR3: TGTGCCAGCATCACCGGGACAGGGGCTTCCGGGGAGCTGTTTTTT. Its translation: CASITGTGASGELFF.

The chain combines TRBV9 with TRBJ2-3; D gene unclear. Trimming left V 3 bases short and J 5 bases short, with 16 bases between. Per germline, CDR1 SGDLS and CDR2 YYNGEE. The CDR3 extends over 15 amino acids. Here the CDR3 reads CASSALPTAQDTQYF. The CDR3 nucleotides read TGTGCCAGCAGCGCACTTCCCACAGCACAAGATACGCAGTATTTT.

The CDR3, as DNA: TGCGCCAGCAGCCAAGGCGTCTGGGCCGTATACGGGGAGCTGTTTTTT. Protein sequence: CASSQGVWAVYGELFF. The chain carries TRBV4-1 and TRBJ2-2; D is ambiguous. Germline V gene sequence: CDR1 MGHRA, CDR2 YSYEKL. V was pared by 1 base and J by 7 bases, with 16 bases between. The CDR3 consists of 16 residues.

The chain uses TRBV27 and TRBJ2-3; TRBD2 aligns across 9 bases. The CDR3 runs 15 residues. J was trimmed by 1 base and V by 8 bases; bases with no gene match: 7. Germline CDR1 reads MNHEY; CDR2 reads SMNVEV (reference sequence). CDR3 amino acids: CASSSLAGGTDTQYF. The CDR3 DNA reads TGTGCCAGCTCCTCCTTAGCGGGGGGCACAGATACGCAGTATTTT.

The rearrangement links TRBV19 to TRBJ1-2, with D possibly matching TRBD1 (6 bases). The CDR3 sequence is 15 residues long. The germline V gene has CDR1 LNHDA and CDR2 SQIVND (reference sequence). The V end lost 3 bases, the J end lost 4 bases, and 15 bases lay between the germline ends. DNA of the CDR3: TGTGCCAGTAGTATCGGGGCCGGGACAATCTATGGCTACACCTTC. It specifies CASSIGAGTIYGYTF.

Here the CDR3 DNA reads TGTGCGCTGGGGGGGCCCTACAATGAGCAGTTCTTC. The encoded protein is CALGGPYNEQFF. The chain has TRBV30 and TRBJ2-1, with D possibly TRBD2 on 7 matching bases. Germline CDR1 and CDR2: GTSNPN and SVGIG (reference sequence). This CDR3 spans 12 amino acids.

The rearrangement links TRBV4-2 to TRBJ2-5; D may be TRBD1 (6 bases). Trimming took off 4 bases at V and 5 bases at J, with 20 bases between the two ends. The CDR3 has 16 residues. Germline CDR1 is LGHNA and CDR2 is YNFKEQ. DNA of the CDR3: TGTGCCAGCAGCCTTCCAGGGTTAGGGGGTGGGGAGACCCAGTACTTC. Its protein is CASSLPGLGGGETQYF.

The rearrangement uses TRBV5-4 and TRBJ2-5; TRBD1 aligns across 7 bases. V shed 1 base and J 0 bases; nucleotides not matched to a gene: 15. This CDR3 contains 19 residues. Germline CDR1 and CDR2: SGHNT and YYREEE (reference sequence). The CDR3: CASSLKFRNRGLYQETQYF. CDR3 nucleotides: TGTGCCAGCAGCTTGAAGTTTCGGAACAGGGGATTGTACCAAGAGACCCAGTACTTC.

V usage is TRBV29-1 and J usage is TRBJ1-1; D call uncertain. The V end lost 7 bases, the J end lost 1 base, and 13 bases lay between the germline ends. The germline V gene has CDR1 SQVTM and CDR2 ANQGSEA. The CDR3 has 13 residues. The CDR3 spells CSARDTRNTEAFF. The CDR3 DNA follows: TGCAGCGCCCGAGACACTAGGAACACTGAAGCTTTCTTT. The variable domain in full, completed from reference TRBV29-1 and TRBJ1-1, reads SAVISQKPSRDICQRGTSLTIQCQVDSQVTMMFWYRQQPGQSLTLIATANQGSEATYESGFVIDKFPISRPNLTFSTLTVSNMSPEDSSIYLCSARDTRNTEAFFGQGTRLTVV.